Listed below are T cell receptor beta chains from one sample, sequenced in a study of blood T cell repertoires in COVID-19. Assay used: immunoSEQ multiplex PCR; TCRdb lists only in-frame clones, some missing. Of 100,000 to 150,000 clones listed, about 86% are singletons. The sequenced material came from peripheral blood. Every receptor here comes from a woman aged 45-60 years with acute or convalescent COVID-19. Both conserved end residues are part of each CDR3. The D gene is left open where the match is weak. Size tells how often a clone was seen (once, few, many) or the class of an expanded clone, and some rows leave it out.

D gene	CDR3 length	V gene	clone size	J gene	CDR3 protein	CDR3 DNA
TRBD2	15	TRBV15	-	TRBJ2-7	CATSRAGLAGAEQYF	TGTGCCACCAGCAGAGCCGGGCTAGCGGGAGCCGAGCAGTACTTC
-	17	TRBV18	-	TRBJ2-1	CASSPPELESSYNEQFF	TGTGCCAGCTCACCACCGGAGCTGGAGAGTTCTTACAATGAGCAGTTCTTC
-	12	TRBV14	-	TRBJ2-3	CASSPGPLRLYF	TGTGCCAGCAGCCCAGGCCCCCTTCGTCTGTATTTT
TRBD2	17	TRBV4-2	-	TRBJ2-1	CASSQDVAAGGANEQFF	TGTGCCAGCAGCCAAGACGTGGCAGCGGGAGGAGCGAATGAGCAGTTCTTC
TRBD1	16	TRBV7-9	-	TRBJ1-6	CASSPYRTGDNSPLHF	TGTGCCAGCAGCCCCTATCGGACAGGGGATAATTCACCCCTCCACTTT
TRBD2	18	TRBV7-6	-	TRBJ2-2	CASSPRTSGTSGSGELFF	TGTGCCAGCAGCCCGAGGACTAGCGGGACCTCCGGTTCCGGGGAGCTGTTTTTT
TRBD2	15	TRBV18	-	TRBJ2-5	CASSLIAGPEETQYF	TGTGCCAGCTCACTTATAGCGGGGCCAGAAGAGACCCAGTACTTC
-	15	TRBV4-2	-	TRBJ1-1	CASSQVEGVNTEAFF	TGTGCCAGCAGCCAAGTTGAGGGAGTGAACACTGAAGCTTTCTTT
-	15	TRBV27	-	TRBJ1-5	CASSLWGVGNQPQHF	TGTGCCAGCAGTTTATGGGGGGTTGGCAATCAGCCCCAGCATTTT
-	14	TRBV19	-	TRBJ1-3	CASTTGDSGNTIYF	TGTGCCAGTACTACCGGAGACTCTGGAAACACCATATATTTT
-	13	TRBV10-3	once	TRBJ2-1	CATHRVGGNEQFF	TGTGCCACCCACCGGGTAGGGGGAAATGAGCAGTTCTTC
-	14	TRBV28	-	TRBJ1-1	CASSMGQGYTEAFF	TGTGCCAGCAGTATGGGACAAGGATACACTGAAGCTTTCTTT
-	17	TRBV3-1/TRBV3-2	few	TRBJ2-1	CASSQVLPGKQHNEQFF	TGTGCCAGCAGCCAGGTATTACCGGGAAAACAACACAATGAGCAGTTCTTC
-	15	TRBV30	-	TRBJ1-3	CAWSAGHTSGNTIYF	TGTGCCTGGAGTGCCGGACATACGTCTGGAAACACCATATATTTT
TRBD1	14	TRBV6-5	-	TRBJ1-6	CASSRDRQNSPLHF	TGTGCCAGCAGTCGGGACAGGCAAAATTCACCCCTCCACTTT
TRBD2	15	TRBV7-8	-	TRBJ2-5	CASSTLAGDQETQYF	TGTGCCAGCAGCACACTAGCGGGGGACCAAGAGACCCAGTACTTC
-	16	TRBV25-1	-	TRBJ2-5	CASSSPEAGYQETQYF	TGTGCCAGCAGTAGCCCCGAAGCAGGGTACCAAGAGACCCAGTACTTC
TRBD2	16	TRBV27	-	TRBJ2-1	CASSLLSSGAMNEQFF	TGTGCCAGCAGTTTATTGTCTAGCGGGGCCATGAATGAGCAGTTCTTC
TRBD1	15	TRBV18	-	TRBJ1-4	CASSPPGTGNEKLFF	TGTGCCAGCTCACCACCGGGGACAGGGAATGAAAAACTGTTTTTT
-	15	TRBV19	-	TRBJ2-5	CASSIATGPTETQYF	TGTGCCAGTAGTATAGCCACAGGTCCCACGGAGACCCAGTACTTC
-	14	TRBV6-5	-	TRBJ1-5	CASSSWGGNQPQHF	TGTGCCAGCAGTTCATGGGGAGGCAATCAGCCCCAGCATTTT
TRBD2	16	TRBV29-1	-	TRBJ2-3	CSVEDFGRGAGDTQYF	TGCAGCGTTGAAGATTTCGGGCGGGGGGCAGGAGATACGCAGTATTTT
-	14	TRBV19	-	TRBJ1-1	CASSVDGVGTEAFF	TGTGCCAGTAGTGTCGACGGGGTGGGAACTGAAGCTTTCTTT
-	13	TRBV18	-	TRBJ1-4	CASSPAGDEKLFF	TGTGCCAGCTCACCAGCGGGAGATGAAAAACTGTTTTTT
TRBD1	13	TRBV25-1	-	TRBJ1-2	CASSAGGGYGYTF	TGTGCCAGCAGTGCAGGGGGCGGCTATGGCTACACCTTC
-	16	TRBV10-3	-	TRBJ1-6	CAISESGGQGNSPLHF	TGTGCCATCAGTGAGTCCGGTGGGCAGGGTAATTCACCCCTCCACTTT
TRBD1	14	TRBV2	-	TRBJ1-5	CASSGTENNQPQHF	TGTGCCAGCAGCGGGACAGAGAATAATCAGCCCCAGCATTTT
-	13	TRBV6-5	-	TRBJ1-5	CASRGDGGLPQHF	TGTGCCAGCAGGGGGGATGGGGGACTGCCCCAGCATTTT
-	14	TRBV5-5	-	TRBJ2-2	CASRGPKNTGELFF	TGTGCCAGCAGGGGGCCGAAGAACACCGGGGAGCTGTTTTTT
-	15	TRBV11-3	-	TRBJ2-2	CASSLDSGDTGELFF	TGTGCCAGCAGCTTAGATAGCGGAGACACCGGGGAGCTGTTTTTT
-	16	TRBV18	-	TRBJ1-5	CASSSGTLYSNQPQHF	TGTGCCAGCTCGTCCGGGACATTGTATAGCAATCAGCCCCAGCATTTT
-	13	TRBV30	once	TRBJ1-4	CAWTGGLREKLFF	TGTGCCTGGACCGGGGGGTTGCGGGAAAAACTGTTTTTT
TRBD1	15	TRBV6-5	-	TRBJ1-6	CASSSDDREHSPLHF	TGTGCCAGCAGTTCTGACGACAGGGAGCATTCACCCCTCCACTTT
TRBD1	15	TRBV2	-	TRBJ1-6	CASRAAGQGASPLHF	TGTGCCAGCAGAGCCGCTGGACAGGGGGCGTCACCCCTCCACTTT
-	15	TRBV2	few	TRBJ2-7	CASSEATGFLHEQYF	TGTGCCAGCAGTGAAGCAACCGGGTTTCTCCACGAGCAGTACTTC
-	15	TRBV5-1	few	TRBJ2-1	CASSLLGQRGDEQFF	TGCGCCAGCAGCTTATTGGGGCAGCGTGGCGATGAGCAGTTCTTC
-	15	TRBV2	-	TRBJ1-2	CASSEAGGPNYGYTF	TGTGCCAGCAGTGAAGCAGGAGGTCCTAACTATGGCTACACCTTC
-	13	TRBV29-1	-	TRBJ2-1	CSVAEAPYNEQFF	TGCAGCGTGGCAGAGGCACCCTACAATGAGCAGTTCTTC
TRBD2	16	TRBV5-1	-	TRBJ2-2	CASTRTGTSNTGELFF	TGCGCCAGCACCCGAACCGGGACTAGCAACACCGGGGAGCTGTTTTTT
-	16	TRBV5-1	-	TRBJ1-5	CASSLTGATLGQPQHF	TGCGCCAGCAGCTTGACGGGAGCTACCCTGGGGCAGCCCCAGCATTTT
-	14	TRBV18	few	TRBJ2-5	CASSPKGNQETQYF	TGTGCCAGCTCACCAAAGGGGAACCAAGAGACCCAGTACTTC
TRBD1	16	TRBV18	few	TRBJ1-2	CASSPLSTGDSDGYTF	TGTGCCAGCTCACCACTATCGACAGGGGATTCAGATGGCTACACCTTC
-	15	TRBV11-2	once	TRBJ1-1	CASSPTGGVYTEAFF	TGTGCCAGCAGCCCGACGGGGGGAGTATACACTGAAGCTTTCTTT
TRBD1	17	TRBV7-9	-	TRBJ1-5	CASSPSPGGGSNQPQHF	TGTGCCAGCAGCCCTAGCCCAGGGGGCGGAAGCAATCAGCCCCAGCATTTT
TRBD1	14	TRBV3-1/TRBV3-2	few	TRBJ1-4	CASTQTGPNEKLFF	TGTGCCAGCACCCAGACAGGGCCTAATGAAAAACTGTTTTTT
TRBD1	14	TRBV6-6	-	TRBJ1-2	CASSSTGGASGYTF	TGTGCCAGCAGTTCGACAGGGGGCGCGTCTGGCTACACCTTC